The 21 T cell receptor beta chains reported below all come from one sample, sequenced in a study of spatial heterogeneity in lung cancer (dated by TCRdb to the late 2010s). Interpreted using the paper, the time point label stands for: sample taken at primary tumor resection. Whole RNA extracted from tumor and nontumor lung tissue, or from cryopreserved PBMC samples, was used for TCR sequencing without cell sorting. The receptor library was made with 5' RACE. Reads for this sample came from a NextSeq 500. TCRdb took the public reads, trimmed them with fastp at Q25, ran MiXCR for clone calling and kept in-frame beta chains. A single entry per CDR3 protein holds the most common genes and DNA from its merged rows. Across this sample there are about 44,000 distinct CDR3 sequences, with roughly an eighth seen only once. The biggest ten clones account for 55% to 70% of the sample. The material sequenced was PBMCs, taken at surgery. The receptors come from a male donor with early-stage non-small cell lung cancer.

The V gene is TRBV20-1, the J gene TRBJ2-3; TRBD1 matches 10 bases. The CDR3 covers 18 residues. Germline V gene sequence: CDR1 DFQATT, CDR2 SNEGSKA (reference sequence). V shed 3 bases, J shed 3 bases, and the junction held 15 bases outside the gene matches. DNA for the CDR3: TGCAGTGCTAGGGAAATCATCGGGACAGGGGAAGGAACAGATACGCAGTATTTT. It codes for CSAREIIGTGEGTDTQYF.

This clonotype occurred a few times. The chain uses TRBV12-3 or TRBV12-4 and TRBJ2-1, with TRBD2 matching 7 bases. This CDR3 is built from 12 residues. J was trimmed by 7 bases and V by 8 bases; bases with no gene match: 5. CDR3 bases: TGTGCCAGCGGGGGGGAGGGGAATGAGCAGTTCTTC. This codes for CASGGEGNEQFF.

This clonotype has just a few counts. The chain recombines TRBV20-1 with TRBJ2-7, with 10 bases fitting TRBD1. V was clipped by 5 bases and J by 13 bases; unmatched bases: 8. CDR3 size: 11 residues. Germline V lookup: CDR1 DFQATT, CDR2 SNEGSKA (reference sequence). In DNA, the CDR3 is TGCAGTGCTGGGACAGGGGCCCAGTTATACTTC. It codes for CSAGTGAQLYF.

Concerning this clonotype itself: This may be a read error, as it is one base from a much larger clone. The chain has TRBV7-2 and TRBJ2-3; D may be TRBD1 (6 bases). V was shortened by 11 bases and J by 4 bases, with 19 bases between the two germline ends. This CDR3 has 14 residues. In germline, CDR1 is SGHTA, CDR2 FQGNSA. CDR3 amino acids: CAEGEQGSADTQYF. In nucleotides, the CDR3 is TGTGCCGAAGGGGAGCAGGGGAGCGCAGATACGCAGTATTTT.

The chain has TRBV19 and TRBJ2-5; 10 bases fit TRBD2. The germline V gene encodes CDR1 LNHDA and CDR2 SQIVND (reference sequence). Unmatched junction bases numbered 0, after V lost 5 bases and J lost 3 bases. The CDR3 extends over 13 amino acids. The CDR3 DNA follows: TGTGCCAGTAGTGGACTAGCGGAAGAGACCCAGTACTTC. As protein: CASSGLAEETQYF. The whole variable domain, remainder taken from reference TRBV19 and TRBJ2-5, is DGGITQSPKYLFRKEGQNVTLSCEQNLNHDAMYWYRQDPGQGLRLIYYSQIVNDFQKGDIAEGYSVSREKKESFPLTVTSAQKNPTAFYLCASSGLAEETQYFGPGTRLLVL.

This clonotype was observed at least ten times. This sequence joins TRBV25-1 and TRBJ2-7, with no clear D. Germline V CDR1 and CDR2: MGHDK, SYGVNS. The CDR3 covers 12 residues. With 6 bases removed from V and 3 bases from J, the gap between germline ends came to 9 bases. CDR3 protein: CASSLDLYEQYF. CDR3 coding DNA: TGTGCCAGCAGCCTGGACCTCTACGAGCAGTACTTC.

This clonotype was counted at least ten times. In nucleotides, the CDR3 is TGCAGCGTTGAACCCGGACCGCGGGGGTACGAGCAGTACTTC. This gives the protein CSVEPGPRGYEQYF. The V gene is TRBV29-1, the J gene TRBJ2-7; 7 bases align to TRBD2. CDR1 SQVTM and CDR2 ANQGSEA come from the germline V gene. This CDR3 comprises 14 residues. V lost 2 bases to trimming and J lost 4 bases; unmatched junction nucleotides: 8.

This chain uses TRBV27 with TRBJ2-4; D gene uncertain. The V end was cut by 6 bases, the J end by 6 bases, with 15 bases between. This CDR3 has 14 residues. CDR1 is MNHEY and CDR2 is SMNVEV in the germline V gene (reference sequence). The CDR3 loop is CASRSDPARNIQYF. As DNA, the CDR3 is TGTGCCAGCAGGAGTGATCCTGCAAGAAACATTCAGTACTTC.

This clonotype was observed many times. The chain uses TRBV7-2 and TRBJ2-7, with unresolved D. CDR1 and CDR2 (germline): SGHTA, FQGNSA. CDR3 length equals 13 residues. The ends were cut back, 5 bases at V and 1 base at J, with 9 bases in the middle. The CDR3 here is CASSTRQSYEQYF. CDR3 nucleotides: TGTGCCAGCAGCACCCGACAATCCTACGAGCAGTACTTC.

This clonotype turned up a few times. The V and J genes are TRBV5-6 and TRBJ1-5; D gene ambiguous. V lost 1 base, J lost 1 base, and 6 bases lay in between. CDR3 length equals 14 residues. Germline V gene lookup returns CDR1 SGHDT and CDR2 YYEEEE. The CDR3: CASSLYSSNQPQHF. CDR3 bases: TGTGCCAGCAGCTTGTACAGCAGCAATCAGCCCCAGCATTTT.

The chain combines TRBV9 with TRBJ2-3, with D uncertain. The CDR3 runs to 15 residues. Germline V gives CDR1 SGDLS, CDR2 YYNGEE. V was shortened by 2 bases and J by 0 bases, with 10 bases between the two germline ends. The CDR3 protein is CASSVGGSSTDTQYF. In DNA, the CDR3 is TGTGCCAGCAGCGTGGGCGGATCTAGCACAGATACGCAGTATTTT.

The CDR3 DNA follows: TGTGCCAGCAGGGCCTATAACTATGGCTACACCTTC. As protein: CASRAYNYGYTF. V gene TRBV2 combines with J gene TRBJ1-2; no clear D. The CDR3 contains 12 residues. Germline values: CDR1 SNHLY, CDR2 FYNNEI. The V gene lost 6 bases and the J gene lost 1 base, with 6 bases spanning the gap.

This clonotype occurred a few times. The rearrangement links TRBV11-2 to TRBJ2-7; no reliable D call. The CDR3 loop spans 18 amino acids. CDR1 and CDR2 from the germline V gene are SGHAT and FQNNGV. The V gene lost 0 bases and the J gene lost 4 bases, with 22 bases spanning the gap. Here the CDR3 DNA reads TGTGCCAGCAGCTTAGATCCTGGTCGGGTGGGTGGCTATTACGAGCAGTACTTC. This gives the protein CASSLDPGRVGGYYEQYF.

This clonotype was observed a handful of times. The chain couples TRBV12-3 or TRBV12-4 to TRBJ2-7; D is perhaps TRBD1 (7 bases). The CDR3 is made up of 15 amino acids. V gave up 4 bases and J gave up 2 bases, with 15 bases separating them. The CDR3 loop reads CASSWRGLPAYEQYF. CDR3 nucleotide sequence: TGTGCCAGCAGTTGGAGGGGGCTTCCAGCCTACGAGCAGTACTTC.

Details on this clonotype: A much larger clone differs from this one at a single base, so this may be a read error. The chain combines TRBV29-1 with TRBJ2-3, with D possibly being TRBD2 (5 bases). The V gene lost 0 bases and the J gene lost 6 bases, with 13 bases spanning the gap. The CDR3 extends over 14 amino acids. Germline lookup yields CDR1 SQVTM and CDR2 ANQGSEA. In nucleotides, the CDR3 is TGCAGCGTTGAAGATCGGGCATGGAGGGATACGCAGTATTTT. Protein sequence: CSVEDRAWRDTQYF.

The J gene is TRBJ1-1, the V gene TRBV14; D unresolved. Looked up from germline, CDR1 is SGHDN and CDR2 is FVKESK. The CDR3 covers 13 residues. V lost 2 bases and J lost 1, with 5 bases in between. The DNA of the CDR3 is TGTGCCAGCAGCCAACTGAGGAACACTGAAGCTTTCTTT. Translating gives CASSQLRNTEAFF.

This chain links TRBV7-8 with TRBJ1-1; 7 bases agree with TRBD1. V lost 3 bases, J lost 3 bases, and 7 bases stayed unmatched. The CDR3 sequence is 15 residues long. Looked up from germline, CDR1 is SGHVS and CDR2 is FQNEAQ. DNA of the CDR3: TGTGCCAGCAGCTTCTCCAGGGGGGGTTACACTGAAGCTTTCTTT. Its protein is CASSFSRGGYTEAFF.

The chain employs TRBV29-1 and TRBJ1-1, with 8 bases identical to TRBD1. Losses at the gene ends were 4 bases for V and 6 bases for J; bases not matched to a gene: 1. The germline gives CDR1 SQVTM, CDR2 ANQGSEA. The CDR3 spans 11 residues. The CDR3: CSVGDRSEAFF. The CDR3 region has the DNA TGCAGCGTTGGGGACAGGTCTGAAGCTTTCTTT. The full variable domain, rest sourced from reference TRBV29-1 and TRBJ1-1, is SAVISQKPSRDICQRGTSLTIQCQVDSQVTMMFWYRQQPGQSLTLIATANQGSEATYESGFVIDKFPISRPNLTFSTLTVSNMSPEDSSIYLCSVGDRSEAFFGQGTRLTVV.

This clonotype has at least ten counts. The chain couples TRBV6-1 to TRBJ1-1; the D gene is possibly TRBD1 (6 bases). Germline CDR1 and CDR2: MNHNS and SASEGT. V dropped 4 bases and J dropped 5 bases, with 17 bases sitting between them. CDR3 length: 15 residues. DNA of the CDR3: TGTGCCAGCAGTGTCGGACGGGGGCTGGGGACTGAAGCTTTCTTT. The encoded protein is CASSVGRGLGTEAFF.

This chain links TRBV7-9 with TRBJ2-7; D is perhaps TRBD2 (6 bases). CDR1 is SEHNR and CDR2 is FQNEAQ in the germline V gene (reference sequence). The CDR3 loop spans 12 amino acids. V dropped 11 bases and J dropped 0 bases, with 11 bases sitting between them. CDR3 region: CAGRRDSYEQYF. CDR3 nucleotide sequence: TGTGCCGGGCGGCGGGACTCCTACGAGCAGTACTTC.

This clonotype occurred a few times. This chain's CDR3 is CASSLDPAMNTEAFF. The CDR3 DNA follows: TGCGCCAGCAGCTTGGATCCAGCAATGAACACTGAAGCTTTCTTT. The chain uses TRBV5-1 and TRBJ1-1; D gene ambiguous. The germline gives CDR1 SGHRS, CDR2 YFSETQ. V lost 0 bases and J lost 0, with 9 bases in between. This CDR3 has 15 amino acids.